The 14 T cell receptor beta chains given below trace back to one sample, sequenced in a study of regulatory dendritic cells for organ transplantation. Assay: immunoSEQ multiplex PCR; the TCRdb copy retains only in-frame clones and omits some. The data hold fewer than 40,000 clones, with 90% to 95% observed a single time. The material sequenced was naive CD8+ T cells from blood. Regarding subset: CD45RA+ naive T cells. The receptors derive from a human donor in good health.

The chain employs TRBV13 and TRBJ2-5, with 9 nucleotides matching TRBD1. J was trimmed by 2 bases and V by 5 bases; bases with no gene match: 3. This CDR3 has 14 residues. In germline, CDR1 is PRHDT, CDR2 FYEKMQ (reference sequence). CDR3 in amino acids: CASSLGQGQETQYF. CDR3 DNA sequence: TGTGCCAGCAGCCTGGGACAGGGACAAGAGACCCAGTACTTC.

The chain combines TRBV11-2 with TRBJ2-1, with D perhaps TRBD2 (7 bases). The V end lost 7 bases, the J end lost 4 bases, and 17 bases lay between the germline ends. Per germline, CDR1 SGHAT and CDR2 FQNNGV. The CDR3 runs to 15 residues. The CDR3 region has the DNA TGTGCCAGCAACCAAGGGGGGGGTCGTTACAATGAGCAGTTCTTC. Translation gives CASNQGGGRYNEQFF.

This chain links TRBV9 with TRBJ2-2, with a weak D call TRBD1 (5 bases). The CDR3 runs to 15 residues. From germline, CDR1 is SGDLS and CDR2 YYNGEE. Trimming pared 1 base from V and 4 bases from J, leaving 11 bases between. The CDR3 here is CASSVSGSSTGELFF. CDR3 nucleotide sequence: TGTGCCAGCAGCGTATCAGGGTCTTCCACCGGGGAGCTGTTTTTT.

This clone was recorded a few times. This sequence joins TRBV28 and TRBJ1-1; D not certain. The CDR3 consists of 10 residues. Germline CDR1 and CDR2: MDHEN and SYDVKM. With 3 bases removed from V and 4 bases from J, the gap between germline ends came to 0 bases. Here the CDR3 DNA reads TGTGCCAGCAGTTTCACTGAAGCTTTCTTT. Its protein product is CASSFTEAFF.

CDR3 protein: CASSGEGQRSSEQYF. CDR3 in DNA: TGTGCCAGCAGCGGAGAAGGACAGAGGTCTTCAGAGCAGTACTTC. This rearrangement joins TRBV9 to TRBJ2-7, with D possibly TRBD1 on 6 matching bases. CDR1 and CDR2 from the germline V gene are SGDLS and YYNGEE. The CDR3 runs to 15 residues. V was shortened by 3 bases and J by 7 bases, with 20 bases between the two germline ends.

This chain uses TRBV27 with TRBJ1-1, with 8 nucleotides matching TRBD1. V trimming: 8 bases; J trimming: 1 base; junction bases outside the gene matches: 3. The germline V gene has CDR1 MNHEY and CDR2 SMNVEV (reference sequence). The CDR3 has 13 amino acids. This CDR3 is CASGGTGNTEAFF. In nucleotides, the CDR3 is TGTGCCAGCGGGGGGACAGGGAACACTGAAGCTTTCTTT.

The V and J genes are TRBV4-1 and TRBJ2-3; TRBD1 matches 7 bases. The V gene end was trimmed by 4 bases and the J gene end by 6 bases; junction bases not matched to a gene: 7. There are 14 residues in the CDR3. Germline V lookup: CDR1 MGHRA, CDR2 YSYEKL. CDR3 DNA sequence: TGCGCCAGCAGCCCCCGGACAGGTTTGGATACGCAGTATTTT. Translated, it gives CASSPRTGLDTQYF.

The chain is built from TRBV2 and TRBJ2-3; 7 bases line up with TRBD2. V lost 4 bases, J lost 6 bases, and 10 bases stayed unmatched. Germline V gives CDR1 SNHLY, CDR2 FYNNEI. This CDR3 is 15 amino acids long. The CDR3 DNA reads TGTGCCAGCAGTGTCAGTCTAGCGGTAGGGGATACGCAGTATTTT. This codes for CASSVSLAVGDTQYF.

The chain couples TRBV2 to TRBJ2-7; 11 positions agree with TRBD2. Trimming removed 1 base from V and 4 bases from J; junction bases left unmatched: 3. Germline CDR1 reads SNHLY; CDR2 reads FYNNEI. This CDR3 contains 15 residues. The CDR3 protein is CASSEVRTSGYEQYF. Here the CDR3 DNA reads TGTGCCAGCAGTGAAGTTAGGACTAGCGGGTACGAGCAGTACTTC.

CDR3 sequence: CASEGQGAGYTF. CDR3 bases: TGTGCCTCGGAAGGACAGGGGGCTGGCTACACCTTC. The chain combines TRBV10-3 with TRBJ1-2; 11 bases are a match to TRBD1. This CDR3 comprises 12 residues. The germline V gene encodes CDR1 ENHRY and CDR2 SYGVKD. Losses at the gene ends were 11 bases for V and 7 bases for J; bases not matched to a gene: 6.

The chain employs TRBV7-8 and TRBJ1-2, with TRBD1 identical over 7 bases. CDR1 is SGHVS and CDR2 is FQNEAQ in the germline V gene. The V segment lost 3 bases and the J segment 4 bases; nucleotides outside the gene matches: 8. This CDR3 spans 15 amino acids. CDR3 in DNA: TGTGCCAGCAGCTTGTACGGGACAGATGCCTATGGCTACACCTTC. Encoded protein: CASSLYGTDAYGYTF. Full variable domain (outside the CDR3, taken from reference TRBV7-8 and TRBJ1-2): GAGVSQSPRYKVAKRGQDVALRCDPISGHVSLFWYQQALGQGPEFLTYFQNEAQLDKSGLPSDRFFAERPEGSVSTLKIQRTQQEDSAVYLCASSLYGTDAYGYTFGSGTRLTVV.

The rearrangement joins TRBV11-2 to TRBJ1-3; D not resolved. Germline V gene sequence: CDR1 SGHAT, CDR2 FQNNGV. Trimming removed 2 bases from V and 0 bases from J, with 5 bases in between. The CDR3 sequence is 14 residues long. CDR3 in amino acids: CASSLYGSGNTIYF. In DNA form, the CDR3 reads TGTGCCAGCAGCTTATACGGCTCTGGAAACACCATATATTTT.

V gene TRBV7-9 combines with J gene TRBJ2-7; 8 bases align to TRBD2. The CDR3 sequence is 16 residues long. CDR1 SEHNR and CDR2 FQNEAQ come from the germline V gene (reference sequence). V dropped 4 bases and J dropped 2; count of bases not matched to a gene: 10. CDR3 DNA sequence: TGTGCCAGCAGCTCTAGTTTAGCGGGAAGGCCCTACGAGCAGTACTTC. Translated, it gives CASSSSLAGRPYEQYF.

This clone has just a few counts. The gene calls are TRBV27 and TRBJ2-4, with TRBD1 matching over 8 bases. This CDR3 spans 18 amino acids. Germline-derived CDR1 and CDR2 are MNHEY and SMNVEV (reference sequence). V shed 5 bases and J 1 base; nucleotides not matched to a gene: 13. The DNA for the CDR3 is TGTGCCAGCAGTCAAGGGACAGGACCTACTGCGGCCAAAAACATTCAGTACTTC. Translation: CASSQGTGPTAAKNIQYF.